Here is one T cell receptor beta chain with its context. Its specificity is not known. This sample is part of a study of T cells in Graves' hyperthyroidism and ophthalmopathy. The investigators amplified TCR beta CDR3 regions from RNA transcripts. A set of HTBI primers served as the primers for a first-round RT-PCR of the TCR CDR3. From the multiplex PCR reads, TCRdb called clonotypes with MiXCR, one entry per CDR3 protein. The sample has roughly 500,000 distinct CDR3 sequences; 15% to 20% are singletons. General observations from the study: Separating ophthalmopathy from stable hyperthyroidism was achieved by a 13 V-J model.

The germline V gene has CDR1 SGDLS and CDR2 YYNGEE. Trimming shortened V by 0 bases and J by 2 bases, and 12 bases separated the two germline ends. The CDR3 sequence is 15 residues long. Isolation of PBMCs was performed on around 9.8 ml fresh peripheral blood. Material: blood. This sequence originates from a woman aged 25 to 39 with Graves' ophthalmopathy. V is TRBV9 and J is TRBJ2-7; D may match TRBD1 or TRBD2 (5 bases each). The CDR3 spells CASSVAPGQTYEQYF. The CDR3 nucleotides read TGTGCCAGCAGCGTAGCGCCGGGGCAGACCTACGAGCAGTACTTC.